This entry is about one TCR beta chain. The target antigen is unknown. The CDR3 loop spans 15 amino acids. Trimming removed 4 bases from V and 8 bases from J; junction bases left unmatched: 6. Per germline, CDR1 SGHNT and CDR2 YYREEE (reference sequence). This specimen belongs to a study of cytomegalovirus exposure and HLA in healthy donors. Background on the study: The 120 or so validation repertoires matched the roughly 670 first-cohort repertoires in platform, a later analysis reported.

The repertoire was sequenced with immunoSEQ multiplex PCR; TCRdb's copy has only in-frame clones and lacks some. The profile covers roughly 68,000 clones, with roughly 96% appearing a single time and 2.4% taken by the ten largest. The study's findings and limits: There were some public TCRs occurring in many donors, but most TCR sequences were rare. Later, an analysis found that TCR clusters from the first cohort tended to co-occur in the roughly 120 validation repertoires.

Among the approximately 110 subjects of the validation cohort, separate from the approximately 660-subject first cohort, were the donors. The sequencing input was PBMCs. The origin of this receptor is a young man in good health and CMV-seronegative. The V gene is TRBV5-4, the J gene TRBJ2-3; the match to TRBD2 covers 14 bases. CDR3 DNA: TGTGCCAGCAGCCCGGGACTAGCGGGAGAGGGTACGCAGTATTTT. Translating gives CASSPGLAGEGTQYF.